The 2 T cell receptor beta chains listed next were all sequenced from one sample in a study of blood T cells in healthy people across ages. Together with a sample-barcoded 5' primer, a J-beta primer mix was included in a second PCR lasting 7 to 11 cycles. A single record per CDR3 protein comes from TCRdb applying MiXCR to the 5' RACE reads. The profile shows more than 750,000 distinct CDR3 sequences, 29% of them singletons. These data were also filed under a second study, of T cells of mothers and their children.

Sequenced material: blood. The receptor set was obtained from a woman in her thirties or forties in good health.

The genes are TRBV19 and TRBJ2-1, with D possibly being TRBD2 (6 bases). Between the trimmed V and J ends, which lost 4 bases and 13 bases, there was a span of 23 bases. The CDR3 covers 15 residues. Per the germline V gene, CDR1 is LNHDA and CDR2 is SQIVND (reference sequence). The CDR3 spells CASSTWDFPTPLQFF. In DNA, the CDR3 is TGTGCCAGTAGTACCTGGGACTTCCCTACACCTCTTCAGTTCTTC.

There are a few counts of this clonotype. With a much larger clone just one base away, this may be a read error. The genes are TRBV27 and TRBJ2-2, with D possibly called TRBD1 or TRBD2 (5 bases each). Germline CDR1 reads MNHEY; CDR2 reads SMNVEV (reference sequence). CDR3 size: 14 residues. For the CDR3, the DNA is TGTGCCAGCAGTTTTGACAGCTACACCGGGGAGCGGTTTTTT. Translated, it gives CASSFDSYTGERFF.